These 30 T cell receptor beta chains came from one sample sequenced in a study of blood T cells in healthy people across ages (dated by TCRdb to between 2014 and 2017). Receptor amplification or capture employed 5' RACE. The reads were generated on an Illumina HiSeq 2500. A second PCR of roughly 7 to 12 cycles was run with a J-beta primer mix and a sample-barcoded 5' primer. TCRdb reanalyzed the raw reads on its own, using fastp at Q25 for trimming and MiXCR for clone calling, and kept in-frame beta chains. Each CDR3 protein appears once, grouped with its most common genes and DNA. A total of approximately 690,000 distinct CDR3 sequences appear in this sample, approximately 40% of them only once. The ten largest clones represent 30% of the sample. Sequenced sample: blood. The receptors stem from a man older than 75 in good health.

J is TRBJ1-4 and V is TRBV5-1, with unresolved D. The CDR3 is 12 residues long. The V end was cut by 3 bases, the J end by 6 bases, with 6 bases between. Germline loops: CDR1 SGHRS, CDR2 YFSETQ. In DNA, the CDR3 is TGCGCCAGCAGCTCCATCGATGAAAAACTGTTTTTT. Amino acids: CASSSIDEKLFF.

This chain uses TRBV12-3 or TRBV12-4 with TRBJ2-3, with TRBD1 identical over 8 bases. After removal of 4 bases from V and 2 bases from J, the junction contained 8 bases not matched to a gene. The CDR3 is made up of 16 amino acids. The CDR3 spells CASSWGRGPFTDTQYF. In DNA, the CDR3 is TGTGCCAGCAGTTGGGGCAGGGGGCCCTTCACAGATACGCAGTATTTT.

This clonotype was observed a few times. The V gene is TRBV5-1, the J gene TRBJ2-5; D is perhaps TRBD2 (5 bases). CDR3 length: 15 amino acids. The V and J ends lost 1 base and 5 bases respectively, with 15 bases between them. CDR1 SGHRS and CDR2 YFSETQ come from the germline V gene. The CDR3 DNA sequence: TGCGCCAGCAGCTTGCGGGCACCAAGGACTGAGACCCAGTACTTC. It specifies CASSLRAPRTETQYF.

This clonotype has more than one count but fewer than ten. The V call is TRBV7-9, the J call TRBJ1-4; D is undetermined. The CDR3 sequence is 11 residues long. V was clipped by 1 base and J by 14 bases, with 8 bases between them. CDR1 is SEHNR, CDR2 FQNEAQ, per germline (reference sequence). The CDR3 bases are TGTGCCAGCAGCTTAGAGGGCACCCTGTTTTTT. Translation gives CASSLEGTLFF. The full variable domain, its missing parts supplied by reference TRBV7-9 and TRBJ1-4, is DTGVSQNPRHKITKRGQNVTFRCDPISEHNRLYWYRQTLGQGPEFLTYFQNEAQLEKSRLLSDRFSAERPKGSFSTLEIQRTEQGDSAMYLCASSLEGTLFFGSGTQLSVL.

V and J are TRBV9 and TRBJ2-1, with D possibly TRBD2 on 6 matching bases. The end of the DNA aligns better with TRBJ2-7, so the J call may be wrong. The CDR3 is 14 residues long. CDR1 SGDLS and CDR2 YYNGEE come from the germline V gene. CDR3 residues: CASSVGGVYNEQYF. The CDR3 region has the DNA TGTGCCAGCAGCGTAGGGGGGGTTTACAATGAGCAGTACTTC.

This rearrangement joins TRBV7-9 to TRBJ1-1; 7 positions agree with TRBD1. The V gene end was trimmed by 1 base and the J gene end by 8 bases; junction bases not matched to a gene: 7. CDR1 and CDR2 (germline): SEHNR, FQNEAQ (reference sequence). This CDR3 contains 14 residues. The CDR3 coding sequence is TGTGCCAGCAGCTTAGAGGCAGGGGGAGTGGAAGCTTTCTTT. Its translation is CASSLEAGGVEAFF. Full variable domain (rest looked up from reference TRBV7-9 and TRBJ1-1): DTGVSQNPRHKITKRGQNVTFRCDPISEHNRLYWYRQTLGQGPEFLTYFQNEAQLEKSRLLSDRFSAERPKGSFSTLEIQRTEQGDSAMYLCASSLEAGGVEAFFGQGTRLTVV.

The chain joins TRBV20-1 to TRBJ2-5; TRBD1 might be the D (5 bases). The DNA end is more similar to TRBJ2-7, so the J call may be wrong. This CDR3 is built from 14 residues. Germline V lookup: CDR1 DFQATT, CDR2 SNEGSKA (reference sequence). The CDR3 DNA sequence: TGCAGTGCTAGAGAAAGGGGTCGGACGACCGAGCAGTACTTC. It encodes CSARERGRTTEQYF.

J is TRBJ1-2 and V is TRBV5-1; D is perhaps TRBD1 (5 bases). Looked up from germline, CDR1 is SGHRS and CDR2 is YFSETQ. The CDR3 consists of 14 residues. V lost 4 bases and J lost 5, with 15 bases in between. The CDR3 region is CASSRDGLRYGYTF. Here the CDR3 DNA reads TGCGCCAGCAGCAGGGACGGGCTTCGTTATGGCTACACCTTC.

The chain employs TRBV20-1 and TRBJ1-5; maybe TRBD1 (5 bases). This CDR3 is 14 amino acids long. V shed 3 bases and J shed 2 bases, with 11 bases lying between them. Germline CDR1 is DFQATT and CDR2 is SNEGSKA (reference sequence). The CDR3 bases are TGCAGTGCTAGCCGGCAGGGTGGCAATCAGCCCCAGCATTTT. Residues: CSASRQGGNQPQHF.

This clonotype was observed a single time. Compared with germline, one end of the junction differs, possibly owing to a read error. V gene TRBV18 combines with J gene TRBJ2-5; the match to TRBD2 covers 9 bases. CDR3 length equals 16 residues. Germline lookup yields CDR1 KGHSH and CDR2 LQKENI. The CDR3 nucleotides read TGTGCCAGCTCACCTGCTCTAGCGGGAACGGGAGAGACCCGGTACTTC. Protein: CASSPALAGTGETRYF. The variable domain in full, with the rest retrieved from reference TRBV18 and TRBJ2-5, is NAGVMQNPRHLVRRRGQEARLRCSPMKGHSHVYWYRQLPEEGLKFMVYLQKENIIDESGMPKERFSAEFPKEGPSILRIQQVVRGDSAAYFCASSPALAGTGETRYFGPGTRLLVL.

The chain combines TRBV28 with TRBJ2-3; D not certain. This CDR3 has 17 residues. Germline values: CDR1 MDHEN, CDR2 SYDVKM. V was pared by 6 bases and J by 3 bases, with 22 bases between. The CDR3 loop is CASRGYLSAVGTDTQYF. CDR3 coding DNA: TGTGCCAGCAGAGGCTACTTGAGTGCGGTGGGTACAGATACGCAGTATTTT.

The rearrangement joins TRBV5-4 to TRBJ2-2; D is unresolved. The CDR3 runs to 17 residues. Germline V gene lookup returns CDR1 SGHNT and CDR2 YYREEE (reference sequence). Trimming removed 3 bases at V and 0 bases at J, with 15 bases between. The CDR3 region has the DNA TGTGCCAGCAGCTCAAACCGCTTAAGTCCGAACACCGGGGAGCTGTTTTTT. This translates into CASSSNRLSPNTGELFF.

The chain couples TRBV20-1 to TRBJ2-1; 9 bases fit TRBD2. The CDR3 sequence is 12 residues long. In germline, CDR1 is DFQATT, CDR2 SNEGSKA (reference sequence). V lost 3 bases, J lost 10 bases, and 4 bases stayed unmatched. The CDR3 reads CSASESGREQFF. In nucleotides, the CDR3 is TGCAGTGCTAGTGAAAGCGGGAGGGAGCAGTTCTTC.

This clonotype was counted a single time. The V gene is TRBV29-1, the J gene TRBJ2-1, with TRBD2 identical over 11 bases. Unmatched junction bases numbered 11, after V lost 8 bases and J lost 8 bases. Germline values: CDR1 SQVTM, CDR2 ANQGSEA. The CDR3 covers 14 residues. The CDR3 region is CSSRLAGSGDEQFF. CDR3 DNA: TGCAGCTCTCGACTAGCGGGAAGTGGGGATGAGCAGTTCTTC.

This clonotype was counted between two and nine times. CDR3 sequence (DNA): TGTGCCAGCAGCTTAAGGACTAGCGGGAGCTACAATGAGCAGTTCTTC. It is translated as CASSLRTSGSYNEQFF. The chain carries TRBV7-2 and TRBJ2-1, with 13 nucleotides matching TRBD2. The CDR3 has 16 amino acids. With 2 bases clipped from V and 3 bases from J, the junction kept 1 base outside the gene matches. Germline assignment: CDR1 SGHTA and CDR2 FQGNSA.

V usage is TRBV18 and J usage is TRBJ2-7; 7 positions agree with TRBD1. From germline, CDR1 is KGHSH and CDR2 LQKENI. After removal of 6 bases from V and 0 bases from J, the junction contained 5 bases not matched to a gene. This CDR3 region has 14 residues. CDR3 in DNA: TGTGCCAGCTCTACAGGGGCCATCTCCTACGAGCAGTACTTC. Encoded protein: CASSTGAISYEQYF.

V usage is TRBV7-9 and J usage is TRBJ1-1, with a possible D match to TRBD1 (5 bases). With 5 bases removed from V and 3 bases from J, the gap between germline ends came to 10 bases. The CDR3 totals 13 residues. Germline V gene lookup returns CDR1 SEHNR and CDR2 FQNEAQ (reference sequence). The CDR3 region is CASSRGGDTEAFF. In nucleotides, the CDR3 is TGTGCCAGCAGCCGGGGAGGGGACACTGAAGCTTTCTTT.

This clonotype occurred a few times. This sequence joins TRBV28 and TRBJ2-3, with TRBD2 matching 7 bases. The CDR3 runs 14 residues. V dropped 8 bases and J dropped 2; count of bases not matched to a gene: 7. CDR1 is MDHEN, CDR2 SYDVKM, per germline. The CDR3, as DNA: TGTGCCAGCTCCGGACTAGGGTCCACAGATACGCAGTATTTT. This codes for CASSGLGSTDTQYF.

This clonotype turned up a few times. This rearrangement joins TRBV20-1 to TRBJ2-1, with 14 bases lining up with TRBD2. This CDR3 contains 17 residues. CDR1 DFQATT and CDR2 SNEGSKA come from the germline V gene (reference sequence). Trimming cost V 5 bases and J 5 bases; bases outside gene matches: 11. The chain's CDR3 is CSAPGTSGSGYDNEQFF. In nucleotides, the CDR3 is TGCAGTGCTCCAGGGACTAGCGGGAGCGGGTATGACAATGAGCAGTTCTTC.

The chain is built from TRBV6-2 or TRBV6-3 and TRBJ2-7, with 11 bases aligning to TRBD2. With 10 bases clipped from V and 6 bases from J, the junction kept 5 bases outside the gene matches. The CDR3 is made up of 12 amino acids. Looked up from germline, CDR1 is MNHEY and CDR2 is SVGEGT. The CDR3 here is CAIATSGIEQYF. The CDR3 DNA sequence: TGTGCCATCGCGACTAGCGGGATCGAGCAGTACTTC.

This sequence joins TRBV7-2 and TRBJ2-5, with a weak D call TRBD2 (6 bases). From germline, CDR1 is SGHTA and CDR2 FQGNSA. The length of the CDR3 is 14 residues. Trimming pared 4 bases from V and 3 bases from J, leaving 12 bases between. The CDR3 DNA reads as TGTGCCAGCAGCTCCCCCGGGAGAAAAGAGACCCAGTACTTC. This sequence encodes CASSSPGRKETQYF.

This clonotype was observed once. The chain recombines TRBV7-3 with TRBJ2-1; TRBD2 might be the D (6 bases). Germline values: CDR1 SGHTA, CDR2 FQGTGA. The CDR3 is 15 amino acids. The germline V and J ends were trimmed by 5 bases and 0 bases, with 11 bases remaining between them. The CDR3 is CASSHNGGSYNEQFF. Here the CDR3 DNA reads TGTGCCAGCAGCCATAACGGGGGCTCCTACAATGAGCAGTTCTTC.

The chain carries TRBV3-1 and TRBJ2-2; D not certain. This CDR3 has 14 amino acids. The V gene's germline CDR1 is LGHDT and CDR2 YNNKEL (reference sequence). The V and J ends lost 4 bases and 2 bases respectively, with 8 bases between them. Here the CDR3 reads CASSRKANTGELFF. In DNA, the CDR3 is TGTGCCAGCAGCCGGAAGGCTAACACCGGGGAGCTGTTTTTT.

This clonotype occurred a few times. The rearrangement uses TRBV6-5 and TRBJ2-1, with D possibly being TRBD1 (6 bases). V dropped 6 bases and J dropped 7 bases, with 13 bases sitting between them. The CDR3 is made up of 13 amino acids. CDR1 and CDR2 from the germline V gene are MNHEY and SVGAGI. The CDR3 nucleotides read TGTGCCAGCAGAGCCGGGACACCAAATGAGCAGTTCTTC. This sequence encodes CASRAGTPNEQFF.

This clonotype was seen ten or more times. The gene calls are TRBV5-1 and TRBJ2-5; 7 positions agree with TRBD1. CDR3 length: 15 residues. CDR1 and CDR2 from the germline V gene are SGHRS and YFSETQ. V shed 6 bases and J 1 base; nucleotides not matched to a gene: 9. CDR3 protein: CASMLGTASQETQYF. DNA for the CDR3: TGCGCCAGCATGCTTGGGACAGCTTCCCAAGAGACCCAGTACTTC.

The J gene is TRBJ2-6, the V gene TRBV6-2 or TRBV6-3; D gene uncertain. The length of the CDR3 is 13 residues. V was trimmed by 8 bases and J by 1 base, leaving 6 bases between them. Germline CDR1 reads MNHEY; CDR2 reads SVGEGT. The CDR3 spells CASASSGANVLTF. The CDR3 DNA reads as TGTGCCAGCGCTTCGTCTGGGGCCAACGTCCTGACTTTC.

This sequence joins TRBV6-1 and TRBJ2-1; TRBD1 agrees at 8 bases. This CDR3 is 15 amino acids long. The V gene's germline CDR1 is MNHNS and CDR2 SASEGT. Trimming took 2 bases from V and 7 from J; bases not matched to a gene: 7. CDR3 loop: CASSERRGRLNEQFF. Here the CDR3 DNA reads TGTGCCAGCAGTGAACGCAGGGGGCGATTGAATGAGCAGTTCTTC.

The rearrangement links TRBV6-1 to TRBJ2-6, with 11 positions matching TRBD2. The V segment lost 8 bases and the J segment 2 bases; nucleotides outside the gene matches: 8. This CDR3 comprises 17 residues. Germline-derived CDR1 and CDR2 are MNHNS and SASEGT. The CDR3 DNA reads TGTGCCAGCGTAGGTCTAGCGGGGGGCGCTGGGGCCAACGTCCTGACTTTC. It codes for CASVGLAGGAGANVLTF.

CDR3 sequence: CSSGRPSGRRDEQYF. The CDR3 DNA follows: TGCAGCTCTGGGAGGCCTAGCGGGAGGAGGGATGAGCAGTACTTC. J is TRBJ2-5 and V is TRBV29-1, with 11 positions matching TRBD2. V lost 8 bases, J lost 11 bases, and 19 bases stayed unmatched. Germline V gene lookup returns CDR1 SQVTM and CDR2 ANQGSEA. The CDR3 is made up of 15 amino acids.

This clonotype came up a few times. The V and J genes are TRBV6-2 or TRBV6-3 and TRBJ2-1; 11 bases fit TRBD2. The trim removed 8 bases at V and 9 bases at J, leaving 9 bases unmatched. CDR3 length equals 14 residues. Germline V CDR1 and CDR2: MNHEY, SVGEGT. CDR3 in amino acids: CASRSFGTSGEQFF. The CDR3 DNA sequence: TGTGCCAGCCGATCCTTTGGGACTAGCGGTGAGCAGTTCTTC.